This T cell receptor beta chain was found in a study of human T cells and chemical hapten exposure. This clonotype was detected many times. CDR1 SEHNR and CDR2 FQNEAQ come from the germline V gene (reference sequence). CDR3 length equals 14 residues. Trimming pared 3 bases from V and 1 base from J, leaving 7 bases between. Indicated time point: patch test 1, 2 weeks after DPC sensitization. The treatment is: therapeutic diphenylcyclopropenone sensitization with weekly scalp DPC. MiXCR was run by TCRdb on the RACE reads, yielding one entry per CDR3 protein. This sample has around 69,000 distinct CDR3 sequences, with 9.8% found just once.

This chain joins TRBV7-9 and TRBJ1-5; no firm D call. The sequencing used whole blood, collected in connection with sensitization to the hapten diphenylcyclopropenone (DPC). The TCR sequence derives from a woman aged 40 to 50 with alopecia areata. Some clones in this sample may be carry-over from other donors' samples. The CDR3 DNA follows: TGTGCCAGCAGCTTCGGCGAAAGCAATCAGCCCCAGCATTTT. Its protein is CASSFGESNQPQHF. Full variable domain (rest looked up from reference TRBV7-9 and TRBJ1-5): DTGVSQNPRHKITKRGQNVTFRCDPISEHNRLYWYRQTLGQGPEFLTYFQNEAQLEKSRLLSDRFSAERPKGSFSTLEIQRTEQGDSAMYLCASSFGESNQPQHFGDGTRLSIL.